This section outlines one TCR beta chain sequence together with its context. The sample holds a few counts of this clone. The clone's antigen remains unknown. The sample holds no much larger clone one base away, and base qualities are not on file. Via the germline V gene, CDR1 is ENHRY and CDR2 SYGVKD. Trimming takes 0 bases from V and 8 bases from J, and the germline ends sit 10 bases apart. Inclusive of the bounding cysteine and phenylalanine, the CDR3 is 13 residues long. Just CDR3 DNA is preserved here, 39 bases in frame from base 1. TCRbeta CDR3 regions were amplified from genomic DNA using the immunoSEQ Assay, a bias-controlled multiplex PCR. The study's own analysis went as follows. The number of nucleated cells in each sample was estimated from the amplification of reference gene primers within the assay. To quantify the absolute abundance of each unique TCRbeta CDR3 rearrangement, sequence reads were collapsed and filtered. For each sample, productive Simpson clonality was calculated as the square root of Simpson's diversity index across productive rearrangements. TCRdb stores this immuneACCESS table with in-frame sequences only. Part of the clones is absent; in the studies checked, under half of the shortfall reflects unresolved V genes, and no reason is known for the rest. Clone size and the V and J calls come from that table; the DNA yielded D and trimming. This sample comprises about 130,000 clones, approximately 86% of them detected only once. Jointly, the top ten make up around 2.3% of the sample.

The sample comes from a study of blood T cell repertoires in COVID-19 (dated by TCRdb to the early 2020s). With respect to the entire study: Samples covering the acute and convalescent phases of COVID-19 were provided by collaborators in the United States, Italy and Spain. The material from the prospective study consisted of cDNA or gDNA derived from T cells, B-cell-depleted T cells, or PBMCs. Subjects who had been exposed to COVID-19, were actively infected with it, or had recovered from it provided the deeply sampled blood TCRbeta repertoires that made up the dataset. The repertoires were made available in a free public database intended to serve as a resource for research on the immune response to SARS-CoV-2. Samples were obtained from the ongoing ImmuneRACE study (first 160 participants) and from 1,254 subjects provided by 6 global collaborators. Sample metadata almost always included a de-identified subject ID, COVID-19 status, age in years and sex. HLA class I and class II types, where available, came from metadata supplied by the sample provider rather than from assay-based typing. Overall study results and their limits: Clinical and demographic metadata were provided uncurated, with the amount varying by source and participant.

Enrolling through a virtual design, the prospective study's participants ranged in age from roughly 18 to 90 years and lived across around 25 United States geographic areas. In the prospective study, cohorts were assigned on the basis of participant-reported clinical history obtained from a screening survey and a study questionnaire. Recovered participants in ImmuneRACE Cohort 3 were defined as having two consecutive negative NP/OP PCR tests, clearance from a healthcare professional, or resolution of symptoms. Each participant in the prospective study had whole blood, serum and a nasopharyngeal or oropharyngeal swab collected by mobile phlebotomists. Prospective study participants could optionally give additional blood draws and questionnaires over an approximately two-month period. Before DNA extraction, prospective study blood samples were shipped either frozen or at room temperature.

Sequencing input: PBMCs or T cells enriched from blood (not recorded which). The origin of this receptor is a woman between 50 and 59 years old who had recovered from COVID-19. The chain is encoded by TRBV10-3 joined to TRBJ1-1; too little of a D gene remains to name it. CDR3 loop: CAISESKGGEAFF. The DNA sequence reads TGTGCCATCAGTGAGTCGAAAGGAGGCGAAGCTTTCTTT.